These 4 T cell receptor beta chains came from one sample sequenced in a study of cytomegalovirus exposure and HLA in healthy donors. PCR was performed using 60 Vbeta and 13 Jbeta primers. Method: immunoSEQ multiplex PCR; TCRdb's copy keeps in-frame clones and lacks some. The repertoire holds around 110,000 clones, with roughly four fifths as singletons. Material for sequencing was PBMCs. The receptors originated from a man aged 50 or older in good health and CMV-seronegative.

The chain combines TRBV5-6 with TRBJ2-3; D possibly corresponds to TRBD2 (5 bases). The ends were cut back, 4 bases at V and 8 bases at J, with 20 bases in the middle. The length of the CDR3 is 15 residues. The germline CDR1 and CDR2 sequences are SGHDT and YYEEEE. DNA for the CDR3: TGTGCCAGCAGCGCAGGACTGGCCTCGTCCGGTACGCAGTATTTT. Protein product: CASSAGLASSGTQYF.

The chain joins TRBV7-3 to TRBJ1-3; a possible D gene is TRBD1 (6 bases). CDR3 length: 17 amino acids. Germline CDR1 and CDR2: SGHTA and FQGTGA. V shed 5 bases and J shed 7 bases, with 24 bases lying between them. The CDR3 here is CASSPKKGGLSRNTIYF. For the CDR3, the DNA is TGTGCCAGCAGCCCAAAAAAGGGGGGGCTCTCTCGGAACACCATATATTTT.

This chain connects TRBV7-2 to TRBJ2-2; D might be TRBD1 (6 bases). CDR1 and CDR2 from the germline V gene are SGHTA and FQGNSA. This CDR3 has 16 residues. V lost 0 bases to trimming and J lost 6 bases, with 14 bases between them. CDR3 sequence: CASSLALPGAAGELFF. CDR3 nucleotides: TGTGCCAGCAGCTTAGCGCTTCCAGGGGCGGCCGGGGAGCTGTTTTTT.

The rearrangement uses TRBV7-7 and TRBJ2-5, with 7 nucleotides matching TRBD2. Germline V gene data show CDR1 as SSHAT and CDR2 as FNYEAQ (reference sequence). The junction had 10 bases not matched to a gene; V was cut back by 4 bases and J by 2 bases. This CDR3 has 16 residues. The CDR3 loop reads CASSSLIGGGQETQYF. CDR3 coding DNA: TGTGCCAGCAGCTCACTAATTGGGGGGGGGCAAGAGACCCAGTACTTC. The full variable domain, in which reference TRBV7-7 and TRBJ2-5 provide the parts outside the CDR3, is GAGVSQSPRYKVTKRGQDVTLRCDPISSHATLYWYQQALGQGPEFLTYFNYEAQPDKSGLPSDRFSAERPEGSISTLTIQRTEQRDSAMYRCASSSLIGGGQETQYFGPGTRLLVL.